These 7 T cell receptor beta chains originate from one sample sequenced in a study of blood T cell repertoires in COVID-19. Assay: immunoSEQ multiplex PCR; the TCRdb copy retains only in-frame clones and omits some. The sample holds hundreds of thousands of clones, roughly 82% seen once. Material: peripheral blood. Receptors were obtained from a woman in her sixties or seventies with acute or convalescent COVID-19.

V gene TRBV6-5 combines with J gene TRBJ1-5; 9 bases line up with TRBD1. There are 14 residues in the CDR3. CDR1 is MNHEY and CDR2 is SVGAGI in the germline V gene. The V gene end was trimmed by 8 bases and the J gene end by 7 bases; junction bases not matched to a gene: 9. CDR3 amino acids: CASSARDRDQPQHF. CDR3 DNA sequence: TGTGCCAGCTCCGCCCGGGACAGGGACCAGCCCCAGCATTTT.

Concerning this clone: One junction end does not reproduce the germline sequence, and a read error may be involved. At the DNA level, this CDR3 is encoded by other sequences in the same sample as well. The chain is built from TRBV7-2 and TRBJ1-3; D ambiguous. The CDR3 sequence is 16 residues long. Germline values: CDR1 SGHTA, CDR2 FQGNSA. The chain's CDR3 is CASSLVGPSSGNTIYF. The CDR3, as DNA: TGTGCCAGCAGTTTAGTCGGTCCGAGCTCTGGAAACACCATATATTTT. Complete variable domain (other parts from reference TRBV7-2 and TRBJ1-3): GAGVSQSPSNKVTEKGKDVELRCDPISGHTALYWYRQSLGQGLEFLIYFQGNSAPDKSGLPSDRFSAERTGGSVSTLTIQRTQQEDSAVYLCASSLVGPSSGNTIYFGEGSWLTVV.

The V gene is TRBV19, the J gene TRBJ1-1; a weak D match, TRBD1 (6 bases). The CDR3 is 14 amino acids. Trimming stripped 5 bases from V and 7 bases from J, with 17 bases between. In germline, CDR1 is LNHDA, CDR2 SQIVND (reference sequence). Here the CDR3 DNA reads TGTGCCAGTAGTCGCGCACAGGGCCCAATTGAAGCTTTCTTT. Translation gives CASSRAQGPIEAFF.

This chain links TRBV3-1 (or the pseudogene TRBV3-2) with TRBJ1-1, with D maybe TRBD1 (6 bases). This CDR3 spans 13 amino acids. Germline V CDR1 and CDR2: LGHDT, YNNKEL (reference sequence). Trimming shortened V by 5 bases and J by 3 bases, and 10 bases separated the two germline ends. DNA for the CDR3: TGTGCCAGCAGCTTACAGGGTGACACTGAAGCTTTCTTT. It yields the protein CASSLQGDTEAFF.

The chain carries TRBV3-1 (or the pseudogene TRBV3-2) and TRBJ1-1, with D unclear. Trimming shortened V by 11 bases and J by 0 bases, and 10 bases separated the two germline ends. CDR1 and CDR2 (germline): LGHDT, YNNKEL (reference sequence). The CDR3 is made up of 12 amino acids. CDR3 loop: CASRDLNTEAFF. CDR3 in DNA: TGTGCCTCTCGGGATCTGAACACTGAAGCTTTCTTT.

This chain joins TRBV10-3 and TRBJ2-2; a possible D gene is TRBD2 (5 bases). V lost 3 bases and J 4 bases, leaving 6 bases between the germline ends. Germline V lookup: CDR1 ENHRY, CDR2 SYGVKD. The CDR3 covers 13 residues. The CDR3 sequence: CAISDGLTGELFF. DNA for the CDR3: TGTGCCATCAGTGATGGACTCACCGGGGAGCTGTTTTTT.

V is TRBV13 and J is TRBJ1-2, with 10 nucleotides matching TRBD1. The CDR3 is 17 residues long. Germline-derived CDR1 and CDR2 are PRHDT and FYEKMQ (reference sequence). V trimming: 5 bases; J trimming: 4 bases; junction bases outside the gene matches: 13. The CDR3 sequence is CASSRARQGASFYGYTF. The DNA of the CDR3 is TGTGCCAGCAGCCGAGCGAGACAGGGGGCCAGCTTCTATGGCTACACCTTC.